This record covers a single T cell receptor (beta chain). Cells defined as naive were viable CD3+CD4+ or CD3+CD8+ and CCR7+CD45RA+CD45RO-CD95-CD27+CD28+. The J segment lost 2 bases and the V segment lost 7 bases, leaving 4 bases of the junction unmatched. This CDR3 region has 12 residues. Germline CDR1 SQVTM, CDR2 ANQGSEA. These data originate in a study of T cells after posttransplantation cyclophosphamide. Repertoires were generated with immunoSEQ multiplex PCR, while TCRdb's copy carries only in-frame clones and drops some. Altogether more than 30,000 clones are present, about 93% being singletons, with the ten largest covering about 0.25%.

This chain connects TRBV29-1 to TRBJ2-5; 7 nucleotides match TRBD1. The sequencing input was naive CD4+ T cells sorted from PBMCs. The TCR sequence derives from a woman aged 55-70 years in good health, CMV-negative, and a related stem cell transplant donor. The CDR3 region has the DNA TGCAGCGCGGGCAGGGGGCAAGAGACCCAGTACTTC. This codes for CSAGRGQETQYF.